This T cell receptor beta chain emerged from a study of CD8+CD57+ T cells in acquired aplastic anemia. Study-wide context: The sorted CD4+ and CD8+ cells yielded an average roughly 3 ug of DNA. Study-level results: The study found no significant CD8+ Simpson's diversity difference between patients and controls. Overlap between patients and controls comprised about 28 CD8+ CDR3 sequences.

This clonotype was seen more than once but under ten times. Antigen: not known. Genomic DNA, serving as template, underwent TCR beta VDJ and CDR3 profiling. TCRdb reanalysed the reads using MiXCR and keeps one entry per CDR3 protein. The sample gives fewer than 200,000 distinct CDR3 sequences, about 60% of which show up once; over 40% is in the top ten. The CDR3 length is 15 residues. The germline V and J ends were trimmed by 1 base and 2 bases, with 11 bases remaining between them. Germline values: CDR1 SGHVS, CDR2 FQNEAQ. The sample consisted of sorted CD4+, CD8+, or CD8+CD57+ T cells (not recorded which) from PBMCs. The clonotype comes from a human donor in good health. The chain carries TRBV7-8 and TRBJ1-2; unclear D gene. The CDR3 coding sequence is TGTGCCAGCAGCTTAGAGGCAGGATCAAACTATGGCTACACCTTC. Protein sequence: CASSLEAGSNYGYTF.